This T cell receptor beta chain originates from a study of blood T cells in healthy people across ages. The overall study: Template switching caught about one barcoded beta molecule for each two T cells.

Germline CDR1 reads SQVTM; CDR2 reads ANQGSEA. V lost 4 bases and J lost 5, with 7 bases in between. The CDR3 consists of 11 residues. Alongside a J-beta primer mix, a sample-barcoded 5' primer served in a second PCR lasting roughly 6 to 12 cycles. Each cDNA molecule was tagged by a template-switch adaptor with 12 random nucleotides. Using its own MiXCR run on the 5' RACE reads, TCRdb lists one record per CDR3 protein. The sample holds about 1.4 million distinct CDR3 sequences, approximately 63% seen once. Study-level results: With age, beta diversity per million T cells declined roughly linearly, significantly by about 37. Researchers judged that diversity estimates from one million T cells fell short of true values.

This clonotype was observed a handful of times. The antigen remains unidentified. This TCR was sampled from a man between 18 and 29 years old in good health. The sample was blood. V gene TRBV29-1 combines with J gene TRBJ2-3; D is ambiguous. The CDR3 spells CSVGVGDTQYF. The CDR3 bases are TGCAGCGTTGGGGTAGGAGATACGCAGTATTTT.